These 16 T cell receptor beta chains were all obtained from the same sample, sequenced in a study (dated by TCRdb to about 2015). The library relied on 5' RACE. Sequencing used an Illumina MiSeq. TCRdb applied fastp at Q25 and MiXCR to the public reads, then kept only in-frame beta chains. Each CDR3 protein appears once, grouped with its most common genes and DNA. Present in this sample are more than 40,000 distinct CDR3 sequences, roughly 29% of which were seen just once. Roughly 3.7% of the sample lies in the top ten. Sequences were obtained from memory CD4+ T cells sorted from a lymph node. This specimen's cell subset or site label, per the study, means: memory CD4+ T cells, CD4+CD45RO+CD25-. The origin of the receptors is a female donor with breast cancer.

This clonotype came up a few times. This rearrangement joins TRBV6-6 to TRBJ2-7; 8 bases are a match to TRBD1. Unmatched junction bases numbered 0, after V lost 0 bases and J lost 2 bases. Germline V CDR1 and CDR2: MNHNY, SVGAGI (reference sequence). This CDR3 spans 14 amino acids. The DNA of the CDR3 is TGTGCCAGCAGTTACTCACAGGGGGCCTACGAGCAGTACTTC. Protein product: CASSYSQGAYEQYF.

The rearrangement links TRBV12-3 or TRBV12-4 to TRBJ2-1; tentatively, D is TRBD1 (6 bases). Trimming took 3 bases from V and 6 from J, leaving 18 bases between them. The length of the CDR3 is 16 residues. This CDR3 reads CASSLGDRLPGNEQFF. CDR3 nucleotide sequence: TGTGCCAGCAGTTTGGGAGACAGGCTACCGGGCAATGAGCAGTTCTTC.

This clonotype was picked up many times. This chain connects TRBV5-6 to TRBJ1-2; D ambiguous. The V gene lost 4 bases and the J gene lost 0 bases, with 16 bases spanning the gap. This CDR3 contains 16 residues. Germline V gene data show CDR1 as SGHDT and CDR2 as YYEEEE. CDR3 loop: CASSESPQATNYGYTF. CDR3 bases: TGTGCCAGCAGCGAGAGTCCGCAGGCTACTAACTATGGCTACACCTTC.

This sequence joins TRBV7-9 and TRBJ2-2, with 9 bases lining up with TRBD1. V gave up 5 bases and J gave up 14 bases; unmatched junction bases: 12. Germline V CDR1 and CDR2: SEHNR, FQNEAQ (reference sequence). The CDR3 is 14 residues long. The CDR3 loop is CASSPPSGQGRLFF. CDR3 DNA: TGTGCCAGCAGCCCGCCTTCGGGACAGGGAAGACTGTTTTTT.

The V call is TRBV30, the J call TRBJ1-5; the match to TRBD1 covers 7 bases. The ends lost 2 bases at V and 4 bases at J; junction bases unmatched: 8. Germline CDR1 and CDR2: GTSNPN and SVGIG (reference sequence). The CDR3 totals 15 residues. CDR3: CAWSTGTVSNQPQHF. The DNA of the CDR3 is TGTGCCTGGAGTACCGGGACAGTGAGTAATCAGCCCCAGCATTTT.

V usage is TRBV9 and J usage is TRBJ2-3; D possibly corresponds to TRBD1 (6 bases). The V end lost 0 bases, the J end lost 3 bases, and 11 bases lay between the germline ends. The germline gives CDR1 SGDLS, CDR2 YYNGEE. This CDR3 is built from 15 residues. For the CDR3, the DNA is TGTGCCAGCAGCGTAGGCCGCAGGGGTACAGATACGCAGTATTTT. Amino acids: CASSVGRRGTDTQYF.

This clonotype was found a few times. This chain links TRBV6-5 with TRBJ2-7; D call uncertain. The germline gives CDR1 MNHEY, CDR2 SVGAGI. This CDR3 contains 15 residues. V lost 0 bases, J lost 0 bases, and 9 bases lay in between. In nucleotides, the CDR3 is TGTGCCAGCAGTTACTCGATGACAAACTCCTACGAGCAGTACTTC. Translated: CASSYSMTNSYEQYF.

V is TRBV6-2 or TRBV6-3 and J is TRBJ1-5; D is perhaps TRBD1 (6 bases). The CDR3 is 15 residues long. Looked up from germline, CDR1 is MNHEY and CDR2 is SVGEGT. Trimming stripped 6 bases from V and 4 bases from J, with 16 bases between. The CDR3 sequence is CASSPDSPPNQPQHF. CDR3 bases: TGTGCCAGCAGCCCGGACAGCCCGCCAAATCAGCCCCAGCATTTT.

The sample holds a few counts of this clonotype. The chain couples TRBV5-1 to TRBJ2-1; 10 bases agree with TRBD1. Germline V gene sequence: CDR1 SGHRS, CDR2 YFSETQ. The CDR3 contains 15 residues. The V segment lost 5 bases and the J segment 15 bases; nucleotides outside the gene matches: 17. Here the CDR3 reads CASSPPGTGVWTVFF. The CDR3 DNA reads as TGCGCCAGCAGTCCCCCCGGGACAGGGGTATGGACCGTGTTCTTC.

The chain recombines TRBV2 with TRBJ1-4; 8 bases align to TRBD1. Germline V gene lookup returns CDR1 SNHLY and CDR2 FYNNEI. This CDR3 spans 13 amino acids. V lost 7 bases to trimming and J lost 3 bases; unmatched junction nucleotides: 1. The CDR3 nucleotides read TGTGCCAGCACACAGGGGGCTAATGAAAAACTGTTTTTT. Translation: CASTQGANEKLFF.

This clonotype was detected only a few times. The chain carries TRBV4-2 and TRBJ1-5; 8 nucleotides line up with TRBD1. Germline V CDR1 and CDR2: LGHNA, YNFKEQ. Unmatched junction bases numbered 2, after V lost 4 bases and J lost 0 bases. The CDR3 has 15 amino acids. The CDR3 DNA sequence: TGTGCCAGCAGCCCTGGGACAGGTAGCAATCAGCCCCAGCATTTT. Protein sequence: CASSPGTGSNQPQHF.

The J gene is TRBJ2-3, the V gene TRBV9, with 8 bases identical to TRBD2. CDR1 and CDR2 from the germline V gene are SGDLS and YYNGEE. V dropped 0 bases and J dropped 2; count of bases not matched to a gene: 8. The length of the CDR3 is 17 residues. CDR3 DNA sequence: TGTGCCAGCAGCGTAGGAGCGGGAGAGCCCAACACAGATACGCAGTATTTT. Its protein is CASSVGAGEPNTDTQYF.

This CDR3 is CASSPRGPHEQYF. The CDR3 nucleotides are TGTGCCAGCAGCCCTCGAGGGCCCCACGAGCAGTACTTC. The chain is built from TRBV7-9 and TRBJ2-7; possibly TRBD2 for D (5 bases). This CDR3 has 13 amino acids. Germline V CDR1 and CDR2: SEHNR, FQNEAQ (reference sequence). Trimming removed 5 bases at V and 5 bases at J, with 13 bases between.

CDR3 nucleotides: TGTGCCAGCAGCATGACCGGGACAGCTCCCAATCAGCCCCAGCATTTT. The encoded protein is CASSMTGTAPNQPQHF. This sequence joins TRBV7-8 and TRBJ1-5, with TRBD1 identical over 7 bases. The CDR3 is 16 amino acids. Trimming removed 5 bases from V and 3 bases from J; junction bases left unmatched: 10. From germline, CDR1 is SGHVS and CDR2 FQNEAQ.

V gene TRBV24-1 combines with J gene TRBJ2-5; 11 bases agree with TRBD1. Germline CDR1 and CDR2: KGHDR and SFDVKD. After removal of 3 bases from V and 5 bases from J, the junction contained 7 bases not matched to a gene. CDR3 length: 16 residues. CDR3 nucleotides: TGTGCCACCAGTGATGAGACGGGACAGGGGGGGGAGACCCAGTACTTC. Protein sequence: CATSDETGQGGETQYF.

This clonotype was seen only a few times. The chain combines TRBV27 with TRBJ1-6; D remains ambiguous. Per the germline V gene, CDR1 is MNHEY and CDR2 is SMNVEV (reference sequence). The V gene lost 6 bases and the J gene lost 0 bases, with 15 bases spanning the gap. The CDR3 loop spans 17 amino acids. The CDR3 DNA reads as TGTGCCAGCAGCTGGACCGAGGAGAGCTCCTATAATTCACCCCTCCACTTT. It translates to CASSWTEESSYNSPLHF.